This T cell receptor beta chain derives from a study of cytomegalovirus exposure and HLA in healthy donors (TCRdb year 2017). Broadly, across the study: An earlier analysis of approximately 640 of the donors reported 250 to 300 Gb of sequence data and some 100 million unique TCR beta sequences from 190 million or so T cells. Typing coverage differed by locus: A, B, C, DRB1 and DQB1 were typed in roughly 629-630 donors, DQA1 in about 500, DPA1 in 600 to 610, and DPB1 in roughly 470. A later analysis re-analyzed previously published TCR beta repertoires from about 600 donors and added high-resolution HLA genotyping to study TCR occurrence patterns. Donor age, sex, ethnicity and CMV serostatus were collected together with the repertoire data. The T cell repertoires of 666 subjects were profiled by immunosequencing and related to cytomegalovirus serostatus. Among a few hundred genotyped donors of the cohort, an average of 235,054 unique TCR beta nucleotide sequences were sequenced per donor, about a sixth of them non-productive. High-throughput TCR immunosequencing, statistical association of individual TCRs with disease status, and machine learning were combined to predict cytomegalovirus infection status. An early release covering some 640 HLA-typed donors comprised about 320 gigabases of sequencing data and tens of millions of unique TCR sequences. A separate validation cohort of roughly 130 different subjects was used in addition to the approximately 640-subject first cohort. Roughly five DR-DQ haplotypes were handled as single units for association and clustering because linkage in the cohort was strong. Of the 398 genotyped donors, more than 75% were placed in the genetic ancestry cluster associated with self-reported Caucasian donors. Class I and class II HLA loci were covered by the typing at four-digit resolution. In the later analysis, no new phenotypic data were used to find candidate immune exposures; instead, reliance was placed on TCR beta sequences and their occurrence across donors. In a later genetic analysis, genome-wide SNP genotypes for about 65% of the roughly 670 donors were used, and that subset was treated as a discovery cohort. An earlier analysis of 587 of the donors used high-throughput TCR beta sequencing to judge whether each TCR beta V gene segment behaved as functional or pseudogenic. The study was designed to test whether signatures of past pathogen exposure could be identified by cataloging public T cell receptors. All discovery cohort repertoires had been generated using a single sequencing platform. Overall results and qualifications from the work: V-gene and J-gene trimming of TCR beta chains was associated with a missense DCLRE1C variant in a later genetic analysis, and the association was replicated in an independent cohort. Because HLA typing was unavailable for some donors at each locus, only the typed subset was used in association tests. In a later genetic analysis, fewer N-insertions in productive TCRs were reported among donors in an Asian-associated ancestry cluster than the roughly 710-donor mean. The authors suggested that the approach could potentially be extended to other disease states and immunological phenotypes. In this cohort, only TCR beta chains were sequenced, and detectable features were limited by the absence of alpha or paired-chain data. Most CMV-associated TCR beta chains appeared to be HLA-restricted in a later analysis, and the HLA associations seemed to be driven largely by CMV exposure. A later analysis associated 17,000 or so TCR beta sequences with specific HLA alleles at a false discovery rate of 0.05. Compared with equally common non-associated chains, HLA-associated TCR beta chains in a later analysis were more clonally expanded and had lower generation probabilities. The study listed around 160 TCR beta chains as associated with cytomegalovirus. Linkage disequilibrium might explain the correlated functional status among segregating V segments, but an unknown experimental factor could not be excluded. According to a later analysis, TCR association rates differed among HLA loci, with DRB1 alleles showing the most associated TCRs and HLA-C alleles showing the fewest. While some public TCRs were present in many individuals, most TCR sequences turned up only very rarely across donors. The classifier was reported to diagnose cytomegalovirus status with high specificity and sensitivity in both the original and validation cohorts. According to a later analysis, parvovirus B19, influenza, CMV and Epstein-Barr virus appeared linked to several top co-occurrence clusters. In an earlier analysis of roughly 560 of the donors, most TCR beta V segments were observed in productive rearrangements about 90% or about 30% of the time, broadly matching IMGT annotations. When HLA alleles, especially DR and DQ, strongly co-occurred, attributing TCR associations to individual alleles was difficult. A few of the identified cytomegalovirus-associated TCR beta chains were confirmed in vitro to be specific for cytomegalovirus antigens. A further reported finding was that TCR beta sequences accurately predicted the HLA-A and HLA-B alleles for most subjects in the first cohort. Immune exposure information for the cohort was limited to CMV serostatus. Some IMGT-functional V segments, including TRBV6-2 and TRBV6-3, could not be distinguished by the 87-base-pair reads and were therefore excluded. Roughly uniform sequencing depth across donors was assumed in presence/absence analyses, although this assumption may not hold. A cluster of highly shared sequence variants was judged likely to be a technical artifact of the sequencing pipeline. The earlier analysis of a few hundred of the donors excluded around 17 rarely observed V segments, including chromosome 9 orphons, because counts were too low.

The cohort was made up of about 610 healthy bone marrow donors. At the time of sampling, all cohort members were nominally healthy, though unrecorded immune exposures were likely present. The donor was CMV seronegative and belonged to the group of approximately 320 seronegative cohort members. Every donor gave a peripheral blood sample, and the peripheral blood mononuclear cells from that sample were used for TCR beta sequencing. Genomic DNA was extracted from the blood cell samples with the Qiagen DNeasy Blood Extraction Kit. The germline V gene specifies MRHNA as CDR1 and SNTAGT as CDR2. The CDR3 holds 16 amino acids from the cysteine to the phenylalanine. Only the CDR3 region is kept as DNA, spanning 48 bases read in frame from base 1. Unmatched junction bases come to 9, with V trimmed by 5 bases and J by 5 bases. The method was the immunoSEQ multiplex PCR assay. For the multiplex PCR, a mixture combining 60 forward primers for TCR Vbeta segments and 13 reverse primers for TCR Jbeta segments was used. A multiplex PCR assay on genomic DNA amplified the CDR3 region of rearranged TCR beta genes. The amplified TCR beta libraries were sequenced on the Illumina HiSeq System as 87-base-pair reads. The authors' analysis ran thus. A later analysis counted about 82 million unique TCR beta chains across the 500 to 850 repertoires, and 9.5 million to 11 million of these chains were shared by at least two donors. Raw reads were error-corrected and collapsed into unique sequences by a nearest-neighbor algorithm in which closely related sequences were merged to remove PCR and sequencing errors. V, D and J gene segments were assigned by aligning CDR3 sequences to IMGT reference sequences. Each retained sequence needed at least a six-nucleotide match to both a V gene segment and a J gene segment. A rearrangement counted as productive if the CDR3 had no stop codons and remained in frame with V and J, and every other rearrangement counted as non-productive. CDR3 was defined by IMGT convention, running from the second conserved V-encoded cysteine to the conserved J-encoded phenylalanine. Sequences without an unambiguous match to a single V gene segment were excluded from the earlier analysis of several hundred of the donors. An earlier analysis of several hundred of the donors classified V segments as functional when productive rearrangements were above 56.7% and as segregating when the standard deviation between donors was above 5%. A statistical classification framework was developed to diagnose cytomegalovirus status using the catalog of TCR beta chain sequences. In a later analysis, TCR nucleotide sequences were compared against IMGT/GENE-DB human TR gene sequences so that V and J genes could be assigned. The TCRdist pipeline was used in a later analysis to assign CDR3 sequences and most-parsimonious VDJ recombination scenarios. In a later analysis, each TCR beta chain was defined by its CDR3 amino acid sequence together with its V-gene family, and reads lacking a unique V-gene family were excluded. In a later analysis, 500 to 700 highly shared, low-generation-probability nucleotide sequences were removed to address suspected cross-contamination and a sequencing artifact. A later analysis calculated a clonal expansion index for each public chain from normalized within-repertoire ranks of inferred template counts. In a later analysis, generation probabilities were computed with a VDJ recombination model fitted to out-of-frame rearrangements, and the resulting probabilities were checked against IGoR. In a later analysis, hypergeometric tests were used to score TCR-TCR, TCR-HLA and TCR-CMV co-occurrence, with a repertoire-size bias correction applied to TCR pairs. A later analysis estimated false discovery rates by permuting HLA or CMV assignments 20 times. In a later analysis, co-occurring TCRs were grouped using DBSCAN, with TCRdist sequence similarity added in when clustering inside HLA-allele-positive subsets. For co-occurrence clustering, repertoires with fewer than 30,000 or more than 120,000 public chains were excluded, along with five repertoires with anomalous nucleotide sharing. What TCRdb holds here is the immuneACCESS table cut down to in-frame rearrangements. Part of the clones is not present; checked against another copy, under half of the missing clones reflect an unresolved V gene, and the others are unexplained. V and J calls and clone size are as listed in that table; D and trimming were resolved from the DNA. For this sample there are under 150,000 clones; around 80% appear just once. Together, the top ten hold roughly 2.6% of the sample.

To note about this clone: There is no known antigen for this receptor. One base away there is no much larger clone; base qualities are not given.

This sequence originates from a man aged 50 to 59 in good health and CMV-seronegative. The receptor chain draws on TRBV6-4 and TRBJ2-1; 10 bases in the middle match TRBD1. Specimen: PBMCs. The DNA sequence is given as TGTGCCAGCAGTTTCGGACAGGGGGGAAGTGACAATGAGCAGTTCTTC. Protein translation: CASSFGQGGSDNEQFF.